Described below is a single T cell receptor beta chain sequence and its context. The sample belongs to a study of T cell changes during pregnancy in multiple sclerosis. Assay used: immunoSEQ multiplex PCR; TCRdb lists only in-frame clones, some missing. Here the sample spans tens of thousands of clones, about 91% being singletons. Germline values: CDR1 LGHNT, CDR2 FRNRAP. Trimming took 4 bases from V and 8 from J, leaving 8 bases between them. The CDR3 extends over 11 amino acids. The genes are TRBV12-5 and TRBJ1-1, with D unresolved. The source was CD4+ T cells from peripheral blood mononuclear cells, collected in the third trimester of pregnancy. This receptor was taken from a female donor in good health, enrolled as a control in a pregnancy study. In DNA form, the CDR3 reads TGTGCTAGTGGTTCGGGTAGGGAAGCTTTCTTT. Translated: CASGSGREAFF.